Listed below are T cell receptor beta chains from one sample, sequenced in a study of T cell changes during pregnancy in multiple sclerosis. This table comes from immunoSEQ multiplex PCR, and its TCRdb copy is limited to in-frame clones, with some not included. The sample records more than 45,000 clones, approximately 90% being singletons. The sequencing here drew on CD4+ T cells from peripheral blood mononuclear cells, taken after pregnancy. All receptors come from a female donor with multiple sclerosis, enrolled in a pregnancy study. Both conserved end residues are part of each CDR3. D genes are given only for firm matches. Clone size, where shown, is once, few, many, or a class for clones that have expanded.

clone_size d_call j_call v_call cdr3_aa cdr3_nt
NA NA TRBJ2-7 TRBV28 CASSLPRRVPTYEQYF TGTGCCAGCAGTTTACCTCGACGGGTTCCCACCTACGAGCAGTACTTC
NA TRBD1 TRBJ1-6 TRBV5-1 CASSKAIGQGSNSPLHF TGCGCCAGCAGCAAGGCTATCGGACAGGGGAGTAATTCACCCCTCCACTTT
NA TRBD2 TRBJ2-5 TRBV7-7 CASSLTGGRETQYF TGTGCTAGCAGCTTGACGGGAGGTAGAGAGACCCAGTACTTC
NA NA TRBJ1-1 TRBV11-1 CASSSGNTEAFF TGTGCCAGCAGCTCAGGGAACACTGAAGCTTTCTTT
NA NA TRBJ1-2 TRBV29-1 CSVGFRDRGYTF TGCAGCGTTGGCTTCAGGGATCGCGGCTACACCTTC
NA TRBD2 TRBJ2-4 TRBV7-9 CASSSLTSGGEGAKNIQYF TGTGCCAGCAGCTCCCTGACTAGCGGGGGGGAAGGGGCCAAAAACATTCAGTACTTC
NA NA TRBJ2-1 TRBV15 CATSRGQGGYNEQFF TGTGCCACCAGCAGAGGGCAGGGGGGTTACAATGAGCAGTTCTTC
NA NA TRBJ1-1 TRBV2 CASLGGTNTEAFF TGTGCCAGCCTGGGGGGTACTAACACTGAAGCTTTCTTT
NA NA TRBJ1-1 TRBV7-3 CASSLQPGNTEAFF TGTGCCAGCAGTCTTCAGCCAGGGAACACTGAAGCTTTCTTT
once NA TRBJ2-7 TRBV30 CAWSRTAYEQYF TGTGCCTGGAGTCGGACAGCCTACGAGCAGTACTTC
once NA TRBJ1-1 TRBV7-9 CASSLHGSHTEAFF TGTGCCAGCAGCCTCCACGGGAGCCACACTGAAGCTTTCTTT
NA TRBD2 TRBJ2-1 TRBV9 CASSAPGTSGSSYNEQFF TGTGCCAGCAGCGCCCCCGGGACTAGCGGGTCTTCCTACAATGAGCAGTTCTTC
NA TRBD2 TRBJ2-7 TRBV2 CASKSGGGHYEQYF TGTGCCAGTAAAAGCGGGGGGGGCCACTACGAGCAGTACTTC
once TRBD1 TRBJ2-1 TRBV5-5 CASSWGQTGGSYEQFF TGTGCCAGCAGCTGGGGTCAGACAGGGGGCTCTTATGAGCAGTTCTTC
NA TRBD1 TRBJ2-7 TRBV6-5 CASTTGGDEQYF TGTGCCAGCACAACAGGGGGCGACGAGCAGTACTTC
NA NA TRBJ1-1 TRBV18 CASSPLHTPRTEAFF TGTGCCAGCTCACCACTCCACACCCCGAGGACTGAAGCTTTCTTT
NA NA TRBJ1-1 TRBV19 CASNRNFNTEAFF TGTGCCAGTAACAGGAACTTCAACACTGAAGCTTTCTTT
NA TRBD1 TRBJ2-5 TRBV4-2 CASSLGGAEETQYF TGTGCCAGCAGTTTAGGGGGCGCAGAAGAGACCCAGTACTTC
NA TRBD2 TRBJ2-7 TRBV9 CASSETSGGGVQYF TGTGCCAGCAGCGAGACTAGCGGGGGCGGCGTGCAGTACTTC
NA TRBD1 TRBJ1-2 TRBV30 CAWRGQGAKGYTF TGTGCCTGGAGGGGACAGGGGGCTAAGGGCTACACCTTC